Following are 30 T cell receptor beta chains from one sample sequenced in a study of Graves' ophthalmopathy and Graves' hyperthyroidism. Amplified TCR beta CDR3 regions were obtained using RNA transcripts as template. A first-round RT-PCR used HTBI primers, followed by a second-round multiplex PCR. MiXCR was run by TCRdb on the multiplex PCR reads, yielding one entry per CDR3 protein. In the table there are around 590,000 distinct CDR3 sequences, under 45% of which are singletons. Sequenced input: peripheral blood or thyroid tissue (not recorded which). These receptors were taken from an adult man with Graves' hyperthyroidism.

The chain joins TRBV20-1 to TRBJ2-5, with D possibly called TRBD1 or TRBD2 (6 bases each). Germline assignment: CDR1 DFQATT and CDR2 SNEGSKA (reference sequence). The ends were cut back, 1 base at V and 5 bases at J, with 17 bases in the middle. The CDR3 spans 15 residues. DNA for the CDR3: TGCAGTGCTAGAGTCGGGATAACCGGGGGCGAGACCCAGTACTTC. Translated, it gives CSARVGITGGETQYF.

The chain links TRBV2 to TRBJ1-2; D gene unclear. Germline V gene lookup returns CDR1 SNHLY and CDR2 FYNNEI. This CDR3 region has 16 residues. V shed 5 bases and J shed 4 bases, with 20 bases lying between them. CDR3 sequence (DNA): TGTGCCAGCAGTTTATCGCCGGAAGGGCCGCCCTATGGCTACACCTTC. It codes for CASSLSPEGPPYGYTF.

The rearrangement uses TRBV7-6 and TRBJ1-1; 8 positions match TRBD1. The CDR3 has 14 amino acids. CDR1 SGHVS and CDR2 FNYEAQ come from the germline V gene. The junction had 6 bases not matched to a gene; V was cut back by 4 bases and J by 5 bases. Here the CDR3 reads CASSWGRGLTEAFF. Here the CDR3 DNA reads TGTGCCAGCAGCTGGGGCAGGGGGCTTACTGAAGCTTTCTTT.

This clonotype was recorded a few times. The rearrangement links TRBV5-1 to TRBJ2-2; 7 nucleotides match TRBD2. V lost 0 bases, J lost 0 bases, and 2 bases stayed unmatched. The germline CDR1 and CDR2 sequences are SGHRS and YFSETQ. The CDR3 is 16 residues long. The CDR3 DNA reads TGCGCCAGCAGCTTGGATGCGGGAGCGAACACCGGGGAGCTGTTTTTT. It yields the protein CASSLDAGANTGELFF.

Comments on this clonotype: The junction departs from the called germline gene at one end, perhaps through a read error. The chain employs TRBV7-3 and TRBJ1-1; 7 nucleotides line up with TRBD1. Germline lookup yields CDR1 SGHTA and CDR2 FQGTGA. This CDR3 contains 12 residues. Here the CDR3 DNA reads TGTGCCAGCAGCGACAGGGAGGTTGCAGCTTCCTTT. Residues: CASSDREVAASF.

The J gene is TRBJ2-1, the V gene TRBV20-1; TRBD2 matches at 8 bases. Germline V lookup: CDR1 DFQATT, CDR2 SNEGSKA (reference sequence). The ends lost 1 base at V and 8 bases at J; junction bases unmatched: 4. This CDR3 has 13 amino acids. CDR3 in amino acids: CSARGAGVDEQFF. The CDR3 nucleotides are TGCAGTGCTAGAGGAGCGGGAGTAGATGAGCAGTTCTTC.

This clonotype was seen many times. The rearrangement joins TRBV4-1 to TRBJ1-1, with 7 bases lining up with TRBD1. Germline CDR1 is MGHRA and CDR2 is YSYEKL. J lost 3 bases, V lost 3 bases, and 7 bases had no gene match. CDR3 size: 15 residues. CDR3 residues: CASSHARQGYTEAFF. Written as DNA, the CDR3 is TGCGCCAGCAGCCACGCCCGACAGGGCTACACTGAAGCTTTCTTT.

This clonotype was seen ten or more times. CDR3: CASSLLPGGETQYF. The CDR3 DNA reads as TGCGCCAGCAGCTTGTTACCCGGAGGCGAGACCCAGTACTTC. V and J are TRBV5-1 and TRBJ2-5, with D possibly matching TRBD2 (5 bases). This CDR3 region has 14 residues. Between the trimmed V and J ends, which lost 1 base and 5 bases, there was a span of 12 bases. In germline, CDR1 is SGHRS, CDR2 YFSETQ.

This clonotype occurred many times. The V gene is TRBV15, the J gene TRBJ1-1, with D perhaps matching TRBD1 (5 bases). Trimming took off 7 bases at V and 1 base at J, with 16 bases between the two ends. Germline-derived CDR1 and CDR2 are LNHNV and YYDKDF (reference sequence). The CDR3 consists of 15 residues. CDR3 in DNA: TGTGCCACCACCCCCGGTTGGGGGGAGAACACTGAAGCTTTCTTT. Its translation is CATTPGWGENTEAFF.

This clonotype was detected ten times or more. The chain has TRBV7-8 and TRBJ2-7, with 9 nucleotides matching TRBD2. V shed 1 base, J shed 4 bases, and the junction held 8 bases outside the gene matches. The CDR3 runs 16 residues. Germline V lookup: CDR1 SGHVS, CDR2 FQNEAQ. The CDR3 is CASSLGGVAGVYEQYF. CDR3 bases: TGTGCCAGCAGCTTAGGGGGGGTAGCGGGAGTTTACGAGCAGTACTTC.

To note about this clonotype: This CDR3 is missing its conserved last phenylalanine or tryptophan, likely due to a read error. No DNA is shown, since the ends of the CDR3 on it are uncertain; the CDR3 is the one TCRdb lists. CDR3 sequence reads: CAISERLG. The J gene is TRBJ2-5, the V gene TRBV10-3. CDR1 and CDR2 (germline): ENHRY, SYGVKD. The CDR3 has 8 amino acids, counting both end residues.

This clonotype was counted a few times. The rearrangement links TRBV6-6 to TRBJ1-2, with TRBD1 matching 8 bases. Germline V gene sequence: CDR1 MNHNY, CDR2 SVGAGI (reference sequence). Trimming at V came to 8 bases and at J to 5 bases, leaving 13 bases not matched to a gene. This CDR3 region has 15 residues. CDR3 DNA sequence: TGTGCCAGCTCACCAGGACAGGGAATCTGGTATGGCTACACCTTC. This codes for CASSPGQGIWYGYTF.

This clonotype was counted between two and nine times. The J gene is TRBJ1-1, the V gene TRBV7-8, with no clear D. V was trimmed by 5 bases and J by 4 bases, leaving 23 bases between them. The CDR3 covers 17 residues. Germline CDR1 and CDR2: SGHVS and FQNEAQ. CDR3 nucleotide sequence: TGTGCCAGCAGCCAAGTGTTCGATCGGAACGTCTTCACTGAAGCTTTCTTT. Its protein product is CASSQVFDRNVFTEAFF.

This clonotype was counted only a few times. The CDR3 nucleotides read TGCGCCAGCAGCTGGGAAGGACTAGCAGAATACACCGGGGAGCTGTTTTTT. Its protein is CASSWEGLAEYTGELFF. The rearrangement joins TRBV5-1 to TRBJ2-2, with 8 nucleotides matching TRBD2. CDR1 is SGHRS and CDR2 is YFSETQ in the germline V gene. J gave up 3 bases and V 3 bases, and 10 bases lay outside the gene matches. The CDR3 has 17 amino acids.

The sample holds many counts of this clonotype. The chain employs TRBV20-1 and TRBJ1-1; 7 bases match TRBD1. The CDR3 contains 12 residues. Trimming cost V 6 bases and J 4 bases; bases outside gene matches: 5. The germline V gene encodes CDR1 DFQATT and CDR2 SNEGSKA (reference sequence). As DNA, the CDR3 is TGCAGTGCAAAAACAGGGGCCACTGAAGCTTTCTTT. Encoded protein: CSAKTGATEAFF.

This clonotype was seen a few times. This sequence joins TRBV4-1 and TRBJ1-1; no definite D call. Germline values: CDR1 MGHRA, CDR2 YSYEKL. This CDR3 is 13 amino acids long. Trimming took off 2 bases at V and 5 bases at J, with 9 bases between the two ends. CDR3 sequence: CASSQPSRTEAFF. Written as DNA, the CDR3 is TGCGCCAGCAGCCAACCCTCTAGGACTGAAGCTTTCTTT.

In its sample, this clonotype was seen many times. A junction end diverges from the germline sequence, so it may reflect a read error. The chain employs TRBV10-3 and TRBJ1-1; D possibly corresponds to TRBD1 (5 bases). The germline gives CDR1 ENHRY, CDR2 SYGVKD. The CDR3 extends over 14 amino acids. The CDR3 nucleotides read TGTGCCATCAGTGATGAGGGGACTCGTACTGGAGCTTTCTTT. Amino acid sequence: CAISDEGTRTGAFF.

This clonotype was observed many times. The chain uses TRBV20-1 and TRBJ1-1; perhaps TRBD1 as D (5 bases). Between the trimmed V and J ends, which lost 2 bases and 3 bases, there was a span of 10 bases. This CDR3 has 13 amino acids. CDR1 is DFQATT, CDR2 SNEGSKA, per germline (reference sequence). CDR3 sequence reads: CSARRQGDTEAFF. The CDR3 DNA follows: TGCAGTGCTAGACGGCAGGGTGACACTGAAGCTTTCTTT.

This clonotype was seen at least ten times. The chain recombines TRBV7-9 with TRBJ1-2; 9 bases align to TRBD1. Germline V gene lookup returns CDR1 SEHNR and CDR2 FQNEAQ (reference sequence). The junction had 4 bases not matched to a gene; V was cut back by 8 bases and J by 6 bases. The CDR3 runs to 12 residues. The CDR3 sequence: CASWTGEHGYTF. CDR3 sequence (DNA): TGTGCCAGCTGGACAGGGGAGCATGGCTACACCTTC.

V gene TRBV29-1 combines with J gene TRBJ2-5, with 10 bases that match TRBD1. The V and J ends lost 8 bases and 5 bases, in that order; junction bases with no gene match: 5. CDR3 size: 12 residues. Germline-derived CDR1 and CDR2 are SQVTM and ANQGSEA. The CDR3 nucleotides are TGCAGCAGCCAGGACAGGGGGGAGACCCAGTACTTC. This sequence encodes CSSQDRGETQYF.

This chain connects TRBV2 to TRBJ2-3; TRBD2 aligns across 12 bases. CDR1 and CDR2 (germline): SNHLY, FYNNEI. V lost 6 bases and J lost 0; bases outside the gene matches: 22. The CDR3 is 22 amino acids. This chain's CDR3 is CASSLAFPGAASGRASTDTQYF. The CDR3, as DNA: TGTGCCAGCAGCTTAGCGTTTCCCGGGGCAGCTAGCGGGAGGGCTAGCACAGATACGCAGTATTTT.

This clonotype was seen a handful of times. The chain couples TRBV10-2 to TRBJ2-7, with 11 nucleotides matching TRBD2. Per germline, CDR1 WSHSY and CDR2 SAAADI. CDR3 length equals 15 residues. V was pared by 7 bases and J by 6 bases, with 11 bases of the junction left unmatched. The DNA of the CDR3 is TGCGCCAGCACCCAAGGTAGCGGGAGGGCCAGCGAGCAGTACTTC. Its translation is CASTQGSGRASEQYF.

A remark on this clonotype: Because the CDR3's place on the DNA is in doubt, the DNA is left out and the CDR3 is given as listed by TCRdb. The chain uses TRBV9 and TRBJ2-5; the D call of TRBD2 is as the table states it, not checked on the DNA. Germline V CDR1 and CDR2: SGDLS, YYNGEE. The CDR3 is 15 amino acids in total, end residues counted. This CDR3 reads CASSVAAGAGDEQLF.

This clonotype was seen just once. The genes are TRBV7-9 and TRBJ2-7, with 11 bases aligning to TRBD1. The ends lost 6 bases at V and 6 bases at J; junction bases unmatched: 7. Germline V gene data show CDR1 as SEHNR and CDR2 as FQNEAQ (reference sequence). The CDR3 covers 14 residues. The CDR3 coding sequence is TGTGCCAGCAGTTCCAGAGGGACAGGGGGCGAGCAGTACTTC. This gives the protein CASSSRGTGGEQYF. Complete variable domain (other parts from reference TRBV7-9 and TRBJ2-7): DTGVSQNPRHKITKRGQNVTFRCDPISEHNRLYWYRQTLGQGPEFLTYFQNEAQLEKSRLLSDRFSAERPKGSFSTLEIQRTEQGDSAMYLCASSSRGTGGEQYFGPGTRLTVT.

The rearrangement links TRBV7-2 to TRBJ1-1; D gene unclear. The CDR3 has 14 residues. CDR1 and CDR2 (germline): SGHTA, FQGNSA. V shed 3 bases and J shed 0 bases, with 8 bases lying between them. CDR3 region: CASSFYSMNTEAFF. CDR3 DNA sequence: TGTGCCAGCAGCTTTTATAGTATGAACACTGAAGCTTTCTTT. The entire variable domain, with the rest obtained from reference TRBV7-2 and TRBJ1-1, is as follows: GAGVSQSPSNKVTEKGKDVELRCDPISGHTALYWYRQSLGQGLEFLIYFQGNSAPDKSGLPSDRFSAERTGGSVSTLTIQRTQQEDSAVYLCASSFYSMNTEAFFGQGTRLTVV.

The V and J genes are TRBV5-1 and TRBJ1-4, with a weak D call TRBD1 (5 bases). Trimming removed 2 bases at V and 3 bases at J, with 11 bases between. CDR3 length: 15 amino acids. The germline CDR1 and CDR2 sequences are SGHRS and YFSETQ. CDR3 sequence: CASSFSPGANEKLFF. As DNA, the CDR3 is TGCGCCAGCAGCTTTTCCCCGGGGGCTAATGAAAAACTGTTTTTT. Full variable domain (outside the CDR3, taken from reference TRBV5-1 and TRBJ1-4): KAGVTQTPRYLIKTRGQQVTLSCSPISGHRSVSWYQQTPGQGLQFLFEYFSETQRNKGNFPGRFSGRQFSNSRSEMNVSTLELGDSALYLCASSFSPGANEKLFFGSGTQLSVL.

Note on this clonotype: One end of the junction does not line up with germline, which may come from a read error. This chain links TRBV10-3 with TRBJ2-5; the D gene could be TRBD1 or TRBD2 (5 bases each). CDR1 is ENHRY, CDR2 SYGVKD, per germline. The CDR3 consists of 13 residues. CDR3 nucleotides: TGTGCCACCTGGAAGGGGAGCGGAGAGACCCAGCACTTC. This translates into CATWKGSGETQHF.

Points on this clonotype: A much larger clone lies one base from this, so it may be a read error. The chain is built from TRBV9 and TRBJ2-7, with 7 bases matching TRBD1. This CDR3 region has 15 residues. Germline values: CDR1 SGDLS, CDR2 YYNGEE. CDR3 DNA: TGTGCCGGCAGCGTAGATGAAGGGGGCCCCTACGAGCAGTACTTC. Translation gives CAGSVDEGGPYEQYF.

A remark on this clonotype: One base away lies a much larger clone, so this may be a sequencing read error. This chain connects TRBV7-2 to TRBJ2-7; 11 bases map to TRBD1. The CDR3 sequence is 14 residues long. With 3 bases clipped from V and 5 bases from J, the junction kept 3 bases outside the gene matches. Germline values: CDR1 SGHTA, CDR2 FQGNSA. In DNA, the CDR3 is TGTGCCAGCAGCTTGCGGGACAGGGGGGACGAGCAGTACTTC. This translates into CASSLRDRGDEQYF.

This clonotype has a count of ten or more. V is TRBV20-1 and J is TRBJ2-3; D gene uncertain. The CDR3 has 14 amino acids. Trimming stripped 0 bases from V and 6 bases from J, with 13 bases between. CDR1 is DFQATT and CDR2 is SNEGSKA in the germline V gene (reference sequence). The DNA for the CDR3 is TGCAGTGCTAGAGAAGTTAGCCCACTGGATACGCAGTATTTT. This encodes CSAREVSPLDTQYF.